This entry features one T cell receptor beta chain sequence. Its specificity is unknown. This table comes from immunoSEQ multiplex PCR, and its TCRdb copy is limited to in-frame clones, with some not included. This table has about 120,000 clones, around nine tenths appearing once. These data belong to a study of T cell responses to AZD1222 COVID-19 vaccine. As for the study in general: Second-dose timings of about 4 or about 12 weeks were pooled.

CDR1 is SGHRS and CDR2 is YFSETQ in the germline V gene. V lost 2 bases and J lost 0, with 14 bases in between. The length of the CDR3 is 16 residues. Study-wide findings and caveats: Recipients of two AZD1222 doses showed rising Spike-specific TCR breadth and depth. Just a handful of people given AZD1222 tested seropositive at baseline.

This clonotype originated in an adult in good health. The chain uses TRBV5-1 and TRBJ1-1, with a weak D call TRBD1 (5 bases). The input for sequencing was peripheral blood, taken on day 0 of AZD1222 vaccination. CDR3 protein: CASSFITGTLNTEAFF. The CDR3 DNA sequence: TGCGCCAGCAGCTTTATCACCGGGACGCTGAACACTGAAGCTTTCTTT.